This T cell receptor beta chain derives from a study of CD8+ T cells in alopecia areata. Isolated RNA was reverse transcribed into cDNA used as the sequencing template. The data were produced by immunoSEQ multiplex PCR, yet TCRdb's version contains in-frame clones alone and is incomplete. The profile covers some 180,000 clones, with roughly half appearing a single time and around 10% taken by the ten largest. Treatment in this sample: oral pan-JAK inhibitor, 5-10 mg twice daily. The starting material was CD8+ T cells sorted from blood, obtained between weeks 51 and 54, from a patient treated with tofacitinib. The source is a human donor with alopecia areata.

The CDR3 region has the DNA TGTGCCTTCGGAATGGGGGCCTACGAGCAGTACTTC. Encoded protein: CAFGMGAYEQYF. This chain links TRBV30 with TRBJ2-7; D tentatively fits TRBD1 or TRBD2 (5 bases each). Trimming pared 7 bases from V and 2 bases from J, leaving 12 bases between. Germline V gene lookup returns CDR1 GTSNPN and CDR2 SVGIG (reference sequence). This CDR3 spans 12 amino acids.